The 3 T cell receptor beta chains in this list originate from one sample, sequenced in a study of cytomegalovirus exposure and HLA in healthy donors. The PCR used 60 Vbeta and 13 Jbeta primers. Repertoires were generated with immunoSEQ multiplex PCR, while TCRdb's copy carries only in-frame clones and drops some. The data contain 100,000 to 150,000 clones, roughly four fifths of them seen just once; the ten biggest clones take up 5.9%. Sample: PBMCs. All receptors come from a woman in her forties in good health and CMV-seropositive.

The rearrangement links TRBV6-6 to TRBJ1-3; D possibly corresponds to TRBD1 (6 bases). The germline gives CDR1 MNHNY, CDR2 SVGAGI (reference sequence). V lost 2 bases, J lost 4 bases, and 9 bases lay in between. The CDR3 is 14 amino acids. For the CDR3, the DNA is TGTGCCAGCAGTTACGAGGGGGAAGGAAACACCATATATTTT. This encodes CASSYEGEGNTIYF.

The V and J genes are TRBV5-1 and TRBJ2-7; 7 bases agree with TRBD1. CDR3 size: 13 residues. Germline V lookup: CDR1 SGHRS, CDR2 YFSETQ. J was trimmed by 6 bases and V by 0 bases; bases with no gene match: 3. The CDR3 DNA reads TGCGCCAGCAGCTTGGCACAGGGGAGCGAGCAGTACTTC. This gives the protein CASSLAQGSEQYF.

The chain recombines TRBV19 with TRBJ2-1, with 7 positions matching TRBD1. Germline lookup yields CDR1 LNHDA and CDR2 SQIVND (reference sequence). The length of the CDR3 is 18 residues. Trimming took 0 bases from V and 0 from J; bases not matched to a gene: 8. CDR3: CASSIDLPQGSSYNEQFF. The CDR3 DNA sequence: TGTGCCAGTAGTATAGATCTCCCACAGGGGAGCTCCTACAATGAGCAGTTCTTC.